This TCR beta chain appears in the sequencing data of a study of blood T cell repertoires in COVID-19. V was shortened by 0 bases and J by 2 bases, with 8 bases between the two germline ends. The length of the CDR3 is 15 residues. Germline lookup yields CDR1 MNHEY and CDR2 SVGAGI. This clone was recorded once. Residents of 20 to 25 US areas, aged roughly 18 to 89 years, made up the participants. Here immunoSEQ multiplex PCR was the method, and the copy in TCRdb shows in-frame clones only, minus some. The sample yields 200,000 to 250,000 clones, under 90% seen once. This chain uses TRBV6-5 with TRBJ1-5; no clear D gene. This TCR was sampled from a man in his sixties who had recovered from COVID-19. Material: PBMCs or T cells enriched from blood (not recorded which). CDR3 coding DNA: TGTGCCAGCAGTTACTCAGACGGGGGCAATCAGCCCCAGCATTTT. This codes for CASSYSDGGNQPQHF.